Listed here is a single T cell receptor (beta chain). Its antigen is undetermined. This sample stems from a study of cytomegalovirus exposure and HLA in healthy donors. Study results and caveats: Association of approximately 18,000 TCR beta sequences with HLA alleles was found at 0.05 false discovery rate in a later analysis. The investigators catalogued 150 to 200 TCR beta chains as cytomegalovirus-associated.

The CDR3 runs 15 residues. Losses at the gene ends were 5 bases for V and 4 bases for J; bases not matched to a gene: 6. Germline V gene data show CDR1 as LGHNA and CDR2 as YSLEER. Both 60 Vbeta primers and 13 Jbeta primers went into the PCR. Sequenced by immunoSEQ multiplex PCR; TCRdb stores in-frame clones only, minus some. The sample consists of about 160,000 clones, around 68% of them appearing once. The receptor was derived from a woman aged 40 to 50 in good health and CMV-seropositive. V is TRBV4-3 and J is TRBJ1-5; the match to TRBD1 covers 9 bases. The specimen was PBMCs. The CDR3 nucleotides are TGCGCCAGCAGCATAGGGACAGGGACAAATCAGCCCCAGCATTTT. This sequence encodes CASSIGTGTNQPQHF.